This TCR beta chain was documented in a study of cytomegalovirus exposure and HLA in healthy donors. This clone was seen a few times. Antigen specificity is unknown. Vbeta (60) and Jbeta (13) primers were used in the PCR. Clones were read by immunoSEQ multiplex PCR, and TCRdb kept only the in-frame ones, dropping some. Among approximately 80,000 clones, about three quarters were seen once, and the ten largest hold approximately 12%. Study-wide points: Based on reports, TCR beta sequences accurately predicted HLA-A and HLA-B alleles for most subjects.

The sequenced material came from PBMCs. The source is a woman in her thirties or forties in good health and CMV-seropositive.

CDR3 bases: TGCGCCAGCAGCTTGGATGGGCAGGGGGCTTGGGAGCAGTACTTC. As protein: CASSLDGQGAWEQYF. The V call is TRBV5-1, the J call TRBJ2-7; 8 bases match TRBD1. The germline CDR1 and CDR2 sequences are SGHRS and YFSETQ. After removal of 0 bases from V and 7 bases from J, the junction contained 9 bases not matched to a gene. The CDR3 contains 15 residues.